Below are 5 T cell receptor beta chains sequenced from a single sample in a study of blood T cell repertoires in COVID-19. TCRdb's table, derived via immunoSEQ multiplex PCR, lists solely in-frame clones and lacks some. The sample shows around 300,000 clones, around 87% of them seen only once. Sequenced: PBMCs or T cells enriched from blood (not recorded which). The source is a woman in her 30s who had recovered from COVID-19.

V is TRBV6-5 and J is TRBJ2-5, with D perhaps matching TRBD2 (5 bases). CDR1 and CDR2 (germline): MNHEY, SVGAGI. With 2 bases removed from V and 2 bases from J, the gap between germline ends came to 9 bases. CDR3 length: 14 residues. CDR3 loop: CASSYGRGQETQYF. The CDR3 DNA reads TGTGCCAGCAGTTACGGCCGGGGTCAAGAGACCCAGTACTTC.

The CDR3 loop is CASSFSGGAAETQYF. In nucleotides, the CDR3 is TGCGCCAGCAGCTTTAGCGGGGGGGCCGCGGAGACCCAGTACTTC. V gene TRBV5-1 combines with J gene TRBJ2-5, with TRBD2 identical over 11 bases. The CDR3 spans 15 residues. V dropped 2 bases and J dropped 5; count of bases not matched to a gene: 5. CDR1 is SGHRS, CDR2 YFSETQ, per germline.

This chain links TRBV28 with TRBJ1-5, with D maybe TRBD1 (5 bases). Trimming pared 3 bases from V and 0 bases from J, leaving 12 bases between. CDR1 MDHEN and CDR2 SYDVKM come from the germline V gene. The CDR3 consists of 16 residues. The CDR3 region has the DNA TGTGCCAGCAGTTTCACAGGACGGATTAGCAATCAGCCCCAGCATTTT. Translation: CASSFTGRISNQPQHF.

CDR3 region: CASSDKFVASGLTGELFF. In DNA, the CDR3 is TGCGCCAGCAGTGATAAGTTTGTGGCTAGCGGACTCACCGGGGAGCTGTTTTTT. The V call is TRBV10-2, the J call TRBJ2-2; 7 bases align to TRBD2. The CDR3 has 18 amino acids. V gave up 3 bases and J gave up 4 bases; unmatched junction bases: 14. Per the germline V gene, CDR1 is WSHSY and CDR2 is SAAADI.

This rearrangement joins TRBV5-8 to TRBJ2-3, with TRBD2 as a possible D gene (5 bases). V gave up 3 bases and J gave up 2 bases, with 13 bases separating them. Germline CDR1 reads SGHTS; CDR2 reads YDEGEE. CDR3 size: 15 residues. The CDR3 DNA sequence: TGTGCCAGCAGCTCCGGACGGGGAATCACAGATACGCAGTATTTT. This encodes CASSSGRGITDTQYF.